This T cell receptor beta chain was recovered during a study of regulatory T cells in long-lasting Graves disease. The sample's time point: persistent/refractory GD, antithyroid drugs over 5 years with positive TRAb. TCR sequences were obtained from RNA taken from PBMCs. Study observations and caveats: Whereas around 970 public clonotypes were shared by new patients, persistent patients shared more, at 2,741. Under persistent disease, TRBV28, TRBJ1-2 and TRBJ2-5 were used preferentially.

Both iRepertoire HTBI primers and Arm-PCR of CDR3 regions were used to build the TCR beta libraries. In the study's own analysis: Identification yielded 55 to 75 TRBV and roughly 14 TRBJ segments across samples. One entry per CDR3 protein results from TCRdb running MiXCR on the multiplex PCR reads. The authors' filters were not applied to this entry. The data contain hundreds of thousands of distinct CDR3 sequences, about a fifth of them seen just once; the ten biggest clones take up less than 25%. This clonotype showed up just a few times. What it recognizes is unknown. There are 12 residues in the CDR3. Trimming left V 5 bases short and J 6 bases short, with 7 bases between. From germline, CDR1 is MNHNS and CDR2 SASEGT.

This chain uses TRBV6-1 with TRBJ2-2; D uncertain. This sample comprised peripheral blood mononuclear cells (PBMCs), obtained when the disease was refractory, from a patient treated with antithyroid drugs. This TCR came from a female donor with Graves disease. CDR3 loop: CASSPWPGELFF. The CDR3 nucleotides are TGTGCCAGCAGTCCCTGGCCCGGGGAGCTGTTTTTT.